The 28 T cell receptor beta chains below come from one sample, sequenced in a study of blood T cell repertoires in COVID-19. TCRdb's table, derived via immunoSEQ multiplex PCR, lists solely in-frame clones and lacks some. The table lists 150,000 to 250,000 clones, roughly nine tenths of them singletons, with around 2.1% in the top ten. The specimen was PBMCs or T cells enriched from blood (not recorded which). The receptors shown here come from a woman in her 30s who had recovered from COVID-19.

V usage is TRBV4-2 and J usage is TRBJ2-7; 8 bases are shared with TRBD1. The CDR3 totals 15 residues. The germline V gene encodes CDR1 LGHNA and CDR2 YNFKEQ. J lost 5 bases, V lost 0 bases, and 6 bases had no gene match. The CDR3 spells CASSQEEAGGHEQYF. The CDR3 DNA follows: TGTGCCAGCAGCCAAGAAGAGGCAGGGGGCCACGAGCAGTACTTC.

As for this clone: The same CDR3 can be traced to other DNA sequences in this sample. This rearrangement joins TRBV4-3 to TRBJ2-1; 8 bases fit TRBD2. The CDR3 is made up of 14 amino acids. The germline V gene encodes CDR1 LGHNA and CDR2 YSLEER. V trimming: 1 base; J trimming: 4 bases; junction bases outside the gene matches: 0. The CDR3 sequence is CASSQGLAYNEQFF. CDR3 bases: TGCGCCAGCAGCCAAGGACTAGCGTACAATGAGCAGTTCTTC.

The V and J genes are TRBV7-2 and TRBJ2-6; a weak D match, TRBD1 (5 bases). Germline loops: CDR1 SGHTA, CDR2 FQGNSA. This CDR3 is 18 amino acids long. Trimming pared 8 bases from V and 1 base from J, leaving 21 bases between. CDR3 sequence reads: CASQTGRQGGSGANVLTF. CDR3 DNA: TGTGCCAGCCAAACCGGGCGGCAGGGTGGGTCTGGGGCCAACGTCCTGACTTTC. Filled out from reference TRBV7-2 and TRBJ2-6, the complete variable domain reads GAGVSQSPSNKVTEKGKDVELRCDPISGHTALYWYRQSLGQGLEFLIYFQGNSAPDKSGLPSDRFSAERTGGSVSTLTIQRTQQEDSAVYLCASQTGRQGGSGANVLTFGAGSRLTVL.

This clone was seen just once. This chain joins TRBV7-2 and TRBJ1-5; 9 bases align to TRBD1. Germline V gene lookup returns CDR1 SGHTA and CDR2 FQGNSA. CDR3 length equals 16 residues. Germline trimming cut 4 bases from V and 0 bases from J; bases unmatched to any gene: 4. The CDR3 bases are TGTGCCAGCAGCTCGGACAGGGGATATAGCAATCAGCCCCAGCATTTT. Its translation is CASSSDRGYSNQPQHF.

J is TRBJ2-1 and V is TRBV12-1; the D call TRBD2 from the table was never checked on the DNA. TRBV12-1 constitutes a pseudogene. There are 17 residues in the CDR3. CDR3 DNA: TGTGCCAGCAGCTTTGCGGCGGGAGGGGTAACCTACAATGAGCAGTTCTTC. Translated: CASSFAAGGVTYNEQFF.

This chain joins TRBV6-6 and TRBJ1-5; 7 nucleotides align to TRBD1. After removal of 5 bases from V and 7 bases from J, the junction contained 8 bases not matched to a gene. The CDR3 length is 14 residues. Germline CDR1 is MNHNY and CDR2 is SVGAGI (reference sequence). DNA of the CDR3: TGTGCCAGCAGTCCCGACAGGGTATGGCAGCCCCAGCATTTT. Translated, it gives CASSPDRVWQPQHF.

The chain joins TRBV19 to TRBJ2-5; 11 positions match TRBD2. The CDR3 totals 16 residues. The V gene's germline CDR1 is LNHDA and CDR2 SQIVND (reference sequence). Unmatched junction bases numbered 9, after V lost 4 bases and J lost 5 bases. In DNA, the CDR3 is TGTGCCAGTAGTACCGGGACTAGCGGCAGGAGGGAGACCCAGTACTTC. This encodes CASSTGTSGRRETQYF.

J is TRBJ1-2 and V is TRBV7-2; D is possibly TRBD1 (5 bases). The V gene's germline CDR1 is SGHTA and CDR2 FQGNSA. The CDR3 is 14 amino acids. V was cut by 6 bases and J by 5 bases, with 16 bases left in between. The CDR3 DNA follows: TGTGCCAGCAGTGAAGGACAACTCCAATATGGCTACACCTTC. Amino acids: CASSEGQLQYGYTF.

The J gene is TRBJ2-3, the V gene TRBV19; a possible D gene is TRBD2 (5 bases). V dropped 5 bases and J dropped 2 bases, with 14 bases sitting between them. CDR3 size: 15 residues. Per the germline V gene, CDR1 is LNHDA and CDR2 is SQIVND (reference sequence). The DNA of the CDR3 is TGTGCCAGTAGTGGACCGGGAAGGTACACAGATACGCAGTATTTT. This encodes CASSGPGRYTDTQYF. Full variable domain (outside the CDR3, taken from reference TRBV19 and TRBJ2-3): DGGITQSPKYLFRKEGQNVTLSCEQNLNHDAMYWYRQDPGQGLRLIYYSQIVNDFQKGDIAEGYSVSREKKESFPLTVTSAQKNPTAFYLCASSGPGRYTDTQYFGPGTRLTVL.

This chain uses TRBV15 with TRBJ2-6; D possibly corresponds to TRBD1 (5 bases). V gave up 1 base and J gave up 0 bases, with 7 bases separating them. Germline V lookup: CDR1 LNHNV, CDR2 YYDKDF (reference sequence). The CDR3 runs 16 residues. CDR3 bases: TGTGCCACCAGCAGAGGACAGAACTCTGGGGCCAACGTCCTGACTTTC. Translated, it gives CATSRGQNSGANVLTF.

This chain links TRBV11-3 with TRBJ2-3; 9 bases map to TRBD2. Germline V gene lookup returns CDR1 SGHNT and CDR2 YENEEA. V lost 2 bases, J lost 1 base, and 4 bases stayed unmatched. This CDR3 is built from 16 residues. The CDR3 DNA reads TGTGCCAGCAGCTTACGCTTAGCGGGGGGCACAGATACGCAGTATTTT. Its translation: CASSLRLAGGTDTQYF.

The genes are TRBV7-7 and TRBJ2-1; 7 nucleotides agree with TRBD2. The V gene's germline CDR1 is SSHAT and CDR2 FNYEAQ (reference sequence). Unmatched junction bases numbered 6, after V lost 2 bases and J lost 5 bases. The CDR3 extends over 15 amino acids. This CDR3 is CASSLRVGGNNEQFF. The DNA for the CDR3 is TGTGCCAGCAGCTTAAGGGTGGGAGGGAACAATGAGCAGTTCTTC.

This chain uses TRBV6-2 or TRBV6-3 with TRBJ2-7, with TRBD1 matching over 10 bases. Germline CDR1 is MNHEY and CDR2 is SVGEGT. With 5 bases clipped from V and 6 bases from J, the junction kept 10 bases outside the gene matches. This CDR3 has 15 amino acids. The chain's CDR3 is CASSAPGQGSPEQYF. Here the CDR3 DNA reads TGTGCCAGCAGTGCGCCGGGACAGGGGAGCCCCGAGCAGTACTTC.

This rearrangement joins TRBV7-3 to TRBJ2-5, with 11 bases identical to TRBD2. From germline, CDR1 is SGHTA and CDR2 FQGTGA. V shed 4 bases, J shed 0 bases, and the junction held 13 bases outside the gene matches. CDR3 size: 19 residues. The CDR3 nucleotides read TGTGCCAGCAGCTCTCCGGGACTAGCGGAGACCCCGTACCAAGAGACCCAGTACTTC. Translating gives CASSSPGLAETPYQETQYF.

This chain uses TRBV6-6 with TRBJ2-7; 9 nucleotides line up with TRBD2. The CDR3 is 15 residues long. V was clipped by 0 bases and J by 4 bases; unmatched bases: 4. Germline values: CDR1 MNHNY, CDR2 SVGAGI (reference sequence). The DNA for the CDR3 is TGTGCCAGCAGTTACTCGAAGAGCGGGGGGTACGAGCAGTACTTC. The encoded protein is CASSYSKSGGYEQYF.

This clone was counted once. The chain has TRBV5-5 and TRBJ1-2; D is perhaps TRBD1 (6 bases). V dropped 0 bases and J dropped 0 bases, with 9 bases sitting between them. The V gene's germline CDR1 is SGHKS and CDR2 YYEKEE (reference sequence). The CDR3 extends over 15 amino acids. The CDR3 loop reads CASSLEGDSNYGYTF. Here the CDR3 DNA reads TGTGCCAGCAGCTTGGAGGGGGATTCTAACTATGGCTACACCTTC.

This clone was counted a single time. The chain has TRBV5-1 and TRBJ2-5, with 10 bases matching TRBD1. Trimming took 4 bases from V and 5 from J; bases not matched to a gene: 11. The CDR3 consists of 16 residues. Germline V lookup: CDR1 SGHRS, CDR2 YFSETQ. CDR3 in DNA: TGCGCCAGCAGCGATGCCGGGACAGGGGATTGGGAGACCCAGTACTTC. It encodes CASSDAGTGDWETQYF.

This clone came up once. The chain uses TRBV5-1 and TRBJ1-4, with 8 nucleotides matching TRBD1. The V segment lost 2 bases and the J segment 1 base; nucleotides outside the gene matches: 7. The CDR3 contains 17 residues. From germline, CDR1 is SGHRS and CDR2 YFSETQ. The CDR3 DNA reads TGCGCCAGCAGCTTTGGACAGGGACGGAAAACTAATGAAAAACTGTTTTTT. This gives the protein CASSFGQGRKTNEKLFF.

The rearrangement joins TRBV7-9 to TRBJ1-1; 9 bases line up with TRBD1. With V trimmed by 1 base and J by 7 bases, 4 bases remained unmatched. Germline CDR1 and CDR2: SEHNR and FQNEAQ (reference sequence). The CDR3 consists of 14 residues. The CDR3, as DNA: TGTGCCAGCAGCTTAGTGGCGACAGGGGGTGAAGCTTTCTTT. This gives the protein CASSLVATGGEAFF.

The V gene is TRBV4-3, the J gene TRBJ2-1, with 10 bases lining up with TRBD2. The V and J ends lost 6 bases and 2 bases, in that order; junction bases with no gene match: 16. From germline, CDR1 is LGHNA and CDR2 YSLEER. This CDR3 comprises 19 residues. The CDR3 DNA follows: TGCGCCAGCAGTTCCCCGATCCTCGGACTAGCGGATCCCTACAATGAGCAGTTCTTC. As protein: CASSSPILGLADPYNEQFF.

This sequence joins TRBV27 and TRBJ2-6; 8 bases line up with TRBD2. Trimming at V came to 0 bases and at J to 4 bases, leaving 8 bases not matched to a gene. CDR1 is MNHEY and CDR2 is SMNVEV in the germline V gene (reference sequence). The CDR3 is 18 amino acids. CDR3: CASSLSWTSIGGANVLTF. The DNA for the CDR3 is TGTGCCAGCAGTTTATCGTGGACTAGCATCGGGGGGGCCAACGTCCTGACTTTC.

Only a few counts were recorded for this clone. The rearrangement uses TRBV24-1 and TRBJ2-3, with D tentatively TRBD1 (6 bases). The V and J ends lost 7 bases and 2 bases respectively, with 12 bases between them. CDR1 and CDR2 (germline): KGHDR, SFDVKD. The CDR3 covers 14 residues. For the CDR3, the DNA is TGTGCCACCAGCTCAGGGGACCCCACAGATACGCAGTATTTT. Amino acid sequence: CATSSGDPTDTQYF.

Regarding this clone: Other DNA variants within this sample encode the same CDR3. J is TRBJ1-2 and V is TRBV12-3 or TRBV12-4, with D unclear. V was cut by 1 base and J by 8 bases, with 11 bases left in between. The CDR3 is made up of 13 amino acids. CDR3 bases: TGTGCCAGCAGTTTAGTACCCGAGCGGGGCTACACCTTC. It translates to CASSLVPERGYTF.

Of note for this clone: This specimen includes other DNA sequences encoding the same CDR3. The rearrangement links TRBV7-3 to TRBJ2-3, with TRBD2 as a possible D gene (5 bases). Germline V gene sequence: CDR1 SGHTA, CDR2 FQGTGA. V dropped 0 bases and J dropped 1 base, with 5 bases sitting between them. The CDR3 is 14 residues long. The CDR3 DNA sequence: TGTGCCAGCAGCTTAACTAGCGGCACAGATACGCAGTATTTT. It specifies CASSLTSGTDTQYF.

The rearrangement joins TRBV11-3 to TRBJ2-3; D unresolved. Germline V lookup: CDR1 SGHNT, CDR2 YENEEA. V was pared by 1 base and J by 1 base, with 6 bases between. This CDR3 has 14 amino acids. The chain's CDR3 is CASSLGGGTDTQYF. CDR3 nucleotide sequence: TGTGCCAGCAGCTTAGGAGGTGGCACAGATACGCAGTATTTT.

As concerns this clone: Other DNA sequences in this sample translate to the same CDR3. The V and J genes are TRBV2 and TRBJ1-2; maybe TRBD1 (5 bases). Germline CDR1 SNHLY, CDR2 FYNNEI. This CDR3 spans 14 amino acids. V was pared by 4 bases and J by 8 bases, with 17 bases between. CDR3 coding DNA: TGTGCCAGCAGTGCCCAGGGTCTCACGTACGGCTACACCTTC. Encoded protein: CASSAQGLTYGYTF.

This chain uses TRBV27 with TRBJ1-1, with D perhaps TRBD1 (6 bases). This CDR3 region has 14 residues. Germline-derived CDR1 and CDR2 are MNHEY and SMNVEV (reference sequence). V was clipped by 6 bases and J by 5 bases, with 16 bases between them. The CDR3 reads CASRRTGFGTEAFF. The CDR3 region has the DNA TGTGCCAGCAGAAGAACAGGGTTTGGTACTGAAGCTTTCTTT.

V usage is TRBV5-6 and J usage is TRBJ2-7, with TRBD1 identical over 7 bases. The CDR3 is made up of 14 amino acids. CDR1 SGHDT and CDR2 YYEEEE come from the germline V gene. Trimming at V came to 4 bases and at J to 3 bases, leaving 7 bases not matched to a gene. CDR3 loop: CASSRDRARYEQYF. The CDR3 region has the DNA TGTGCCAGCAGCCGAGACAGGGCCCGCTACGAGCAGTACTTC.